This section outlines one T cell receptor (beta chain) sequence together with its context. Described time point: persistent/refractory GD, antithyroid drugs over 5 years with positive TRAb. PBMC RNA was the source of the TCR library. The sample comes from a study of regulatory T cells in long-lasting Graves disease. This CDR3 spans 14 amino acids. J lost 6 bases, V lost 2 bases, and 6 bases had no gene match. Germline lookup yields CDR1 GTSNPN and CDR2 SVGIG (reference sequence). In building TCR beta libraries, iRepertoire HTBI primers were used together with Arm-PCR of CDR3 regions. MiXCR, run by TCRdb on the multiplex PCR reads, gives a single entry per CDR3 protein. The sample holds around 430,000 distinct CDR3 sequences, roughly 22% seen once.

The V and J genes are TRBV30 and TRBJ1-4, with 7 positions matching TRBD1. This sequence originates from a female donor with Graves disease. This sample comprised peripheral blood mononuclear cells (PBMCs), obtained when the disease was refractory, from a patient treated with antithyroid drugs. CDR3 loop: CAWSFRGKDEKLFF. CDR3 DNA: TGTGCCTGGAGTTTCAGGGGGAAAGATGAAAAACTGTTTTTT.